This is a list of T cell receptor delta chains from one sample in a study of Vδ1+ human thymocytes. TCRdb re-called the multiplex PCR reads through CATT. The table lists under 85,000 delta-chain clones, 30% to 45% of them singletons, with roughly 0.26% in the top ten. The specimen was Vdelta1+ gamma-delta thymocytes from the thymus. These TCRs come from a boy younger than two who had congenital heart surgery. Both conserved end residues are part of each CDR3. A D gene is named only where the DNA matches it firmly. Only some rows state a clone size, as once, few, many or a class for expanded clones.

size | length | D | J | V | CDR3 | DNA
- | 18 | TRDD3 | TRDJ1 | TRDV2 | CACDTGTGGYAAIDKLIF | TGTGCCTGTGACACCGGCACTGGGGGATACGCCGCCATCGATAAACTCATCTTT
- | 17 | TRDD3 | TRDJ1 | TRDV1 | CALGEITGDGTTDKLIF | TGTGCTCTTGGGGAAATCACTGGGGATGGGACTACCGATAAACTCATCTTT
- | 22 | TRDD3 | TRDJ1 | TRDV1 | CALGGCPRLLGDTRVSTDKLIF | TGTGCTCTTGGGGGATGCCCCCGTCTGCTGGGGGATACTCGAGTTTCCACCGATAAACTCATCTTT
- | 25 | TRDD3 | TRDJ1 | TRDV1 | CALGELPKGVLLGENLILYTDKLIF | TGTGCTCTTGGGGAACTCCCAAAAGGGGTCTTACTGGGGGAGAACCTCATCCTATACACCGATAAACTCATCTTT
- | 20 | - | TRDJ1 | TRDV1 | CALGELYPVAVGTRTDKLIF | TGTGCTCTTGGGGAACTGTACCCTGTCGCGGTGGGGACACGGACCGATAAACTCATCTTT
- | 16 | - | TRDJ1 | TRDV1 | CALGGEGGLDTDKLIF | TGTGCTCTTGGGGGAGAAGGGGGACTGGACACCGATAAACTCATCTTT
- | 18 | - | TRDJ1 | TRDV1 | CALGLMTGLTTYTDKLIF | TGCGCTCTTGGGCTTATGACGGGACTCACGACCTACACCGATAAACTCATCTTT
- | 20 | TRDD3 | TRDJ1 | TRDV1 | CALGESSNLGDTCRTDKLIF | TGTGCTCTTGGGGAATCTTCCAACCTGGGGGATACGTGCAGAACCGATAAACTCATCTTT
- | 17 | TRDD3 | TRDJ1 | TRDV1 | CALGVLGDRRNTDKLIF | TGTGCTCTTGGGGTTCTGGGGGATCGGAGGAACACCGATAAACTCATCTTT
- | 18 | - | TRDJ1 | TRDV1 | CALGDGPTQTLGIDKLIF | TGTGCTCTTGGGGATGGCCCAACCCAGACACTGGGTATAGATAAACTCATCTTT
- | 20 | - | TRDJ1 | TRDV1 | CALVRGTWTPDYGHTDKLIF | TGTGCTCTCGTCCGGGGGACCTGGACGCCGGATTATGGGCACACCGATAAACTCATCTTT
once | 19 | TRDD3 | TRDJ1 | TRDV1 | CALGEGASGGPRGTDKLIF | TGTGCTCTTGGGGAAGGGGCCTCTGGGGGCCCAAGGGGCACCGATAAACTCATCTTT
- | 18 | - | TRDJ1 | TRDV1 | CALGEIESYWGPSNKLIF | TGTGCTCTTGGGGAAATAGAGTCGTACTGGGGTCCTTCCAATAAACTCATCTTT
- | 22 | TRDD3 | TRDJ1 | TRDV1 | CALGELVSPTRYWGSYTDKLIF | TGTGCTCTTGGGGAACTAGTTAGCCCTACGCGGTACTGGGGGAGTTACACCGATAAACTCATCTTT
few | 19 | TRDD3 | TRDJ1 | TRDV2 | CACDTSYWGIRAYTDKLIF | TGTGCCTGTGACACTTCCTACTGGGGGATACGCGCCTACACCGATAAACTCATCTTT
few | 21 | TRDD3 | TRDJ1 | TRDV1 | CALGELYPNAYSGGYPVKLIF | TGTGCTCTTGGGGAACTGTATCCTAACGCGTATTCAGGGGGATACCCTGTTAAACTCATCTTT
few | 18 | - | TRDJ1 | TRDV1 | CALGDYRLGINYTDKLIF | TGTGCTCTTGGGGATTACCGTCTGGGGATCAATTACACCGATAAACTCATCTTT
- | 17 | - | TRDJ1 | TRDV1 | CALGELMVHWYTDKLIF | TGTGCTCTTGGGGAACTAATGGTCCACTGGTACACCGATAAACTCATCTTT
- | 21 | - | TRDJ1 | TRDV1 | CALGERGGPTPPLGYTDKLIF | TGTGCTCTTGGGGAACGTGGGGGTCCTACACCTCCTCTGGGTTACACCGATAAACTCATCTTT
- | 18 | - | TRDJ1 | TRDV1 | CALGLHPLLGAYSDKLIF | TGTGCTCTTGGGTTACACCCGCTCCTGGGTGCGTACAGCGATAAACTCATCTTT
- | 24 | TRDD2 | TRDJ1 | TRDV1 | CALGEYHSPSYRWGSPLTTDKLIF | TGTGCTCTTGGGGAGTACCACTCTCCTTCCTACAGGTGGGGGAGTCCCCTGACGACCGATAAACTCATCTTT
few | 20 | TRDD3 | TRDJ1 | TRDV1 | CALGDRTFPHNWGCSDKLIF | TGTGCTCTTGGGGACCGAACCTTCCCCCACAACTGGGGGTGCTCCGATAAACTCATCTTT
- | 20 | TRDD3 | TRDJ1 | TRDV1 | CALGDRWGTKLGQYTDKLIF | TGTGCTCTTGGGGACCGTTGGGGGACGAAATTGGGGCAGTACACCGATAAACTCATCTTT
- | 19 | TRDD3 | TRDJ1 | TRDV1 | CALGPVGVWGSPYTDKLIF | TGTGCTCTTGGCCCCGTAGGGGTCTGGGGGTCCCCTTACACCGATAAACTCATCTTT
- | 18 | TRDD3 | TRDJ1 | TRDV1 | CALGGLAVLGPYTDKLIF | TGTGCTCTTGGGGGCCTTGCGGTACTGGGGCCGTACACCGATAAACTCATCTTT
few | 14 | - | TRDJ1 | TRDV1 | CALGEPKATDKLIF | TGTGCTCTTGGGGAACCCAAGGCCACCGATAAACTCATCTTT
- | 22 | TRDD3 | TRDJ1 | TRDV1 | CALGEPPPVVTELGDYTDKLIF | TGTGCTCTTGGGGAACCCCCTCCGGTGGTTACCGAACTGGGGGATTACACCGATAAACTCATCTTT
- | 14 | - | TRDJ1 | TRDV1 | CALGEPELSGKLIF | TGTGCTCTTGGGGAACCAGAATTAAGTGGTAAACTCATCTTT
few | 18 | TRDD3 | TRDJ1 | TRDV1 | CALGEPSAPGGFPDKLIF | TGTGCTCTTGGGGAACCGAGTGCCCCTGGGGGATTTCCCGATAAACTCATCTTT
few | 14 | TRDD3 | TRDJ1 | TRDV1 | CALRSDLGVDKLIF | TGTGCTCTGCGGTCTGACCTGGGGGTCGATAAACTCATCTTT
- | 25 | TRDD3 | TRDJ1 | TRDV1 | CALGEQVLLGIHNRTRPVYTDKLIF | TGTGCTCTTGGGGAACAGGTCCTACTGGGGATACACAATCGCACCCGCCCGGTTTACACCGATAAACTCATCTTT
- | 22 | TRDD3 | TRDJ1 | TRDV1 | CALGVFLLPVLGDTRQTDKLIF | TGTGCTCTTGGGGTATTCCTACTCCCCGTACTGGGGGATACGCGACAAACCGATAAACTCATCTTT
- | 20 | - | TRDJ1 | TRDV1 | CALGANRRTFLGLFTDKLIF | TGTGCTCTTGGGGCCAACCGGCGTACGTTCCTGGGGCTCTTCACCGATAAACTCATCTTT
- | 18 | TRDD3 | TRDJ1 | TRDV1 | CALGELPRDLGDGDKLIF | TGTGCTCTTGGGGAACTCCCTCGGGATCTGGGGGATGGCGATAAACTCATCTTT
few | 12 | - | TRDJ1 | TRDV1 | CALGSNPDKLIF | TGTGCTCTTGGATCCAACCCCGATAAACTCATCTTT
few | 21 | TRDD3 | TRDJ1 | TRDV1 | CALGEHPPYWGIQPYTDKLIF | TGTGCTCTTGGGGAACATCCACCTTACTGGGGGATACAGCCGTACACCGATAAACTCATCTTT
- | 18 | - | TRDJ1 | TRDV1 | CALGELFATKGPSDKLIF | TGTGCTCTTGGGGAACTGTTCGCTACGAAGGGGCCCTCCGATAAACTCATCTTT
- | 21 | TRDD3 | TRDJ1 | TRDV1 | CALGDRRIWGIRVSDTDKLIF | TGTGCTCTTGGTGATCGTAGGATATGGGGGATACGAGTCTCCGACACCGATAAACTCATCTTT
- | 19 | TRDD3 | TRDJ1 | TRDV1 | CALGEPPPILGMRHGKLIF | TGTGCTCTTGGGGAACCTCCCCCTATACTGGGGATGCGCCACGGTAAACTCATCTTT
- | 13 | - | TRDJ1 | TRDV1 | CALGQLPNGELIF | TGTGCTCTTGGGCAACTACCTAACGGTGAACTCATCTTT
- | 18 | TRDD3 | TRDJ1 | TRDV1 | CALGEPGAVGDIADKLIF | TGTGCTCTTGGGGAACCCGGAGCCGTGGGGGATATTGCCGATAAACTCATCTTT
- | 23 | TRDD3 | TRDJ1 | TRDV1 | CALSSLVFPVEMGDTVYTDKLIF | TGTGCTCTCTCAAGCTTGGTTTTCCCGGTAGAAATGGGGGATACGGTGTACACCGATAAACTCATCTTT
few | 18 | - | TRDJ1 | TRDV1 | CALGEQILWGLRADKLIF | TGTGCTCTTGGGGAACAAATCTTGTGGGGCCTCAGGGCCGATAAACTCATCTTT
many | 15 | - | TRDJ1 | TRDV1 | CALGDSYQYTDKLIF | TGTGCTCTTGGGGACTCCTATCAGTACACCGATAAACTCATCTTT
- | 16 | TRDD3 | TRDJ1 | TRDV1 | CALGELRLGDTDKLIF | TGTGCTCTTGGGGAATTACGACTGGGGGATACCGATAAACTCATCTTT
- | 20 | - | TRDJ1 | TRDV1 | CALGEPVPPIAVRLTDKLIF | TGTGCTCTTGGGGAGCCCGTTCCCCCGATAGCTGTACGGCTCACCGATAAACTCATCTTT
- | 16 | - | TRDJ1 | TRDV1 | CALGEFVRPPTDKLIF | TGTGCTCTTGGGGAATTCGTTAGACCCCCCACCGATAAACTCATCTTT
- | 25 | TRDD3 | TRDJ1 | TRDV1 | CALGPAPSSPANWGIRAPYTDKLIF | TGTGCTCTTGGGCCCGCTCCTTCCTCCCCCGCTAACTGGGGGATACGCGCCCCGTACACCGATAAACTCATCTTT
few | 21 | TRDD3 | TRDJ1 | TRDV1 | CALGELTVLPGGYGITDKLIF | TGTGCTCTTGGGGAACTTACGGTTCTGCCGGGGGGATACGGTATCACCGATAAACTCATCTTT
- | 22 | TRDD3 | TRDJ1 | TRDV1 | CALGELVGYGITGDQYTDKLIF | TGTGCTCTTGGGGAACTAGTTGGCTATGGCATAACTGGGGACCAGTACACCGATAAACTCATCTTT
few | 19 | - | TRDJ1 | TRDV1 | CALGESSSYRSPGDYKLIF | TGTGCTCTTGGGGAATCTTCATCCTACAGGTCGCCTGGGGACTATAAACTCATCTTT
- | 15 | - | TRDJ1 | TRDV1 | CALGEQRTHTDKLIF | TGTGCTCTTGGGGAACAAAGAACTCACACCGATAAACTCATCTTT